The 11 T cell receptor beta chains presented below share a single source sample, sequenced in a study of T cells in women clearing cervical HPV infection. Using immunoSEQ multiplex PCR, the repertoire was profiled, and TCRdb retains in-frame clones only, with some absent. The sample holds around 22,000 clones. The specimen sequenced was blood buffy coat. These receptor sequences come from a woman aged 18 to 69 with a cervical HPV16 infection that either progressed to CIN3+ or cleared (not recorded which).

Turning to this clone: The read terminates 3 residues ahead of where the CDR3 ends, so the germline J gene completes it. This chain joins TRBV7-8 and TRBJ2-3; a weak D match, TRBD1 (6 bases). CDR1 is SGHVS and CDR2 is FQNEAQ in the germline V gene. The CDR3 runs to 14 residues. The ends were cut back, 7 bases at V and 2 bases at J, with 13 bases in the middle. CDR3 sequence: CASTGDTTTDTQYF. CDR3 DNA, as far as it was read: TGTGCCAGCACCGGGGACACTACCACAGATACG.

As for this clone: The read ends 3 residues before the CDR3 terminus; that terminus is restored from the germline J gene. The V and J genes are TRBV7-8 and TRBJ1-1, with D possibly TRBD1 on 5 matching bases. The CDR3 extends over 15 amino acids. Germline CDR1 SGHVS, CDR2 FQNEAQ. V lost 2 bases, J lost 5 bases, and 15 bases lay in between. CDR3: CASSLIQGEGTEAFF. The sequenced part of the CDR3 DNA is TGTGCCAGCAGCTTAATCCAGGGTGAGGGGACTGAA.

Remarks on this clone: The DNA ends 3 residues before the CDR3 does, and the rest of the CDR3 is filled in from the germline J gene. The chain uses TRBV20-1 and TRBJ2-7, with 7 positions matching TRBD1. Germline trimming cut 5 bases from V and 0 bases from J; bases unmatched to any gene: 10. Germline V CDR1 and CDR2: DFQATT, SNEGSKA (reference sequence). The CDR3 consists of 15 residues. CDR3 protein: CSAVNRGFGSYEQYF. The DNA read from the CDR3 is TGCAGTGCTGTGAACAGGGGATTTGGCTCCTACGAG.

Points on this clone: With the read ending 3 residues before the CDR3 end, the germline J gene is used to fill in that end. V and J are TRBV20-1 and TRBJ1-5; TRBD1 aligns across 7 bases. CDR1 and CDR2 (germline): DFQATT, SNEGSKA (reference sequence). There are 16 residues in the CDR3. J gave up 7 bases and V 0 bases, and 12 bases lay outside the gene matches. The CDR3 loop is CSARDGVGQSGQPQHF. Partial CDR3 DNA: TGCAGTGCTAGAGATGGGGTGGGACAGTCAGGCCAGCCC.

To note about this clone: The read terminates 3 residues ahead of where the CDR3 ends, so the germline J gene completes it. The gene calls are TRBV6-1 and TRBJ2-1; 10 positions agree with TRBD1. This CDR3 has 16 residues. J gave up 0 bases and V 1 base, and 0 bases lay outside the gene matches. Germline CDR1 reads MNHNS; CDR2 reads SASEGT. The sequenced part of the CDR3 DNA is TGTGCCAGCAGTGAAGGGACAGGGGGCTCCTACAATGAG. As protein: CASSEGTGGSYNE. The entire CDR3 sequence reads CASSEGTGGSYNEQFF.

A word on this clone: The DNA ends 3 residues before the CDR3 does, and the rest of the CDR3 is filled in from the germline J gene. This chain uses TRBV15 with TRBJ2-7, with D perhaps TRBD1 (6 bases). The germline V gene encodes CDR1 LNHNV and CDR2 YYDKDF (reference sequence). CDR3 length equals 14 residues. V was cut by 5 bases and J by 6 bases, with 17 bases left in between. This chain's CDR3 is CATSSDQGFSEQYF. The CDR3 DNA, read in part, is TGTGCCACCAGCTCAGATCAGGGGTTCAGCGAG.

For this clone: The read ends 3 residues shy of where the CDR3 ends; the end is completed using the germline J gene. This chain joins TRBV20-1 and TRBJ2-3; D is undetermined. V lost 0 bases and J 4 bases, leaving 17 bases between the germline ends. The CDR3 has 16 residues. From germline, CDR1 is DFQATT and CDR2 SNEGSKA (reference sequence). The CDR3 here is CSARDHQTGKPDTQYF. Incomplete CDR3 DNA: TGCAGTGCTAGAGATCATCAGACTGGAAAACCAGATACG.

A remark on this clone: The sequence runs out 3 residues before the end of the CDR3; the remainder is reconstructed from the germline J gene. The chain couples TRBV19 to TRBJ1-5; a possible D gene is TRBD1 (5 bases). The CDR3 covers 16 residues. V gave up 5 bases and J gave up 5 bases, with 19 bases separating them. CDR1 and CDR2 (germline): LNHDA, SQIVND (reference sequence). CDR3 amino acids: CASSPRTVGLDQPQHF. The CDR3 DNA, read in part, is TGTGCCAGTAGTCCCCGGACCGTGGGACTCGATCAGCCC.

Worth noting for this clone: The missing CDR3 end, 3 residues past where the read stops, is filled in from the germline J gene. V gene TRBV18 combines with J gene TRBJ1-1; 8 bases line up with TRBD1. Per the germline V gene, CDR1 is KGHSH and CDR2 is LQKENI. The CDR3 totals 13 residues. The V and J ends lost 6 bases and 4 bases, in that order; junction bases with no gene match: 4. This chain's CDR3 is CASSQGQGTEAFF. The DNA read from the CDR3 is TGTGCCAGCTCTCAAGGACAGGGCACTGAA. Filled out from reference TRBV18 and TRBJ1-1, the complete variable domain reads NAGVMQNPRHLVRRRGQEARLRCSPMKGHSHVYWYRQLPEEGLKFMVYLQKENIIDESGMPKERFSAEFPKEGPSILRIQQVVRGDSAAYFCASSQGQGTEAFFGQGTRLTVV.

A remark on this clone: The read halts 3 residues ahead of the CDR3 end, with the missing end drawn from the germline J gene. This chain uses TRBV30 with TRBJ2-2; D not certain. The V end lost 2 bases, the J end lost 1 base, and 5 bases lay between the germline ends. The CDR3 covers 13 residues. The V gene's germline CDR1 is GTSNPN and CDR2 SVGIG (reference sequence). CDR3 region: CAWSRLNTGELFF. The CDR3 DNA, read in part, is TGTGCCTGGAGTCGTCTGAACACCGGGGAG.

A remark on this clone: Sequencing ends 3 residues short of the CDR3 end; the germline J gene provides the rest. The V call is TRBV20-1, the J call TRBJ1-2; 7 bases match TRBD1. Looked up from germline, CDR1 is DFQATT and CDR2 is SNEGSKA (reference sequence). This CDR3 has 14 amino acids. The CDR3 loop reads CSARGGLGTVRYTF. CDR3 DNA, as far as it was read: TGCAGTGCTAGAGGGGGTTTAGGGACAGTCCGC.